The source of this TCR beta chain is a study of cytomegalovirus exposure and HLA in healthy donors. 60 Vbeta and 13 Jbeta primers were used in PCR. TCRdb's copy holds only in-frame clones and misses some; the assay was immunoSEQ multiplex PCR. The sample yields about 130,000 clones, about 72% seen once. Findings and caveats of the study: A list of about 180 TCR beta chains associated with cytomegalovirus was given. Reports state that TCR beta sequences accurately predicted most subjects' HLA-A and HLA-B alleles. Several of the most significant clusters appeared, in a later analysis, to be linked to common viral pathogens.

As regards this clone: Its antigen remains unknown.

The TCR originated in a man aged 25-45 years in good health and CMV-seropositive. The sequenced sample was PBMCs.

The CDR3 nucleotides read TGTGCCAGCAGCAAAGTCGACCTCCAGGGTGAAAAACTGTTTTTT. It translates to CASSKVDLQGEKLFF. The chain is built from TRBV21-1 and TRBJ1-4; the table's D call, TRBD1, has no DNA check behind it. TRBV21-1 is a recognized pseudogene. The CDR3 extends over 15 amino acids.